Below, 32 T cell receptor beta chains from the same sample are listed, as sequenced in a study of somatic mutations in cytotoxic T cells in rheumatoid arthritis (dated by TCRdb to about 2017). Libraries were built with the immunoSEQ multiplex PCR assay. Sourced from immuneACCESS, this table was stored by TCRdb with only in-frame sequences that have V and J called. A share of the clones is absent; for the studies checked, an unresolved V gene accounts for under half, and the remainder has no known explanation. The sample table holds 13,000 to 15,000 clones, of which around 68% were seen once. In total, the top ten clones hold 28% of the sample. The sample taken for sequencing was CD8+ T cells sorted from blood. The receptor set was obtained from an adult with rheumatoid arthritis.

This chain links TRBV19 with TRBJ1-1; D is possibly TRBD1 (5 bases). There are 16 residues in the CDR3. Between the trimmed V and J ends, which lost 9 bases and 2 bases, there was a span of 22 bases. Per the germline V gene, CDR1 is LNHDA and CDR2 is SQIVND (reference sequence). CDR3 coding DNA: TGTGCCAGCAGCTGGGGGAATTTGCTCGGTAACACTGAAGCTTTCTTT. Residues: CASSWGNLLGNTEAFF.

The chain recombines TRBV6-5 with TRBJ2-5; 8 bases are a match to TRBD1. CDR3 length: 13 amino acids. Germline CDR1 and CDR2: MNHEY and SVGAGI. Trimming at V came to 4 bases and at J to 5 bases, leaving 3 bases not matched to a gene. CDR3 residues: CASSSGGLETQYF. Here the CDR3 DNA reads TGTGCCAGCAGTTCAGGGGGCTTGGAGACCCAGTACTTC.

A single count supports this clone. The chain uses TRBV6-6 and TRBJ2-7; a weak D match, TRBD1 (6 bases). Germline lookup yields CDR1 MNHNY and CDR2 SVGAGI (reference sequence). The CDR3 is made up of 14 amino acids. Trimming removed 4 bases from V and 1 base from J, with 11 bases in between. CDR3 protein: CASSFGTGSYEQYF. DNA of the CDR3: TGTGCCAGCAGTTTTGGAACAGGGTCCTACGAGCAGTACTTC.

The chain is built from TRBV10-3 and TRBJ1-1, with D tentatively TRBD1 (6 bases). The V and J ends lost 2 bases and 4 bases respectively, with 11 bases between them. The CDR3 has 14 amino acids. Germline V gene lookup returns CDR1 ENHRY and CDR2 SYGVKD. In nucleotides, the CDR3 is TGTGCCATCAGTGAGGAGGGGGGAGGCACTGAAGCTTTCTTT. As protein: CAISEEGGGTEAFF.

The chain couples TRBV7-9 to TRBJ2-7, with D maybe TRBD2 (5 bases). The germline CDR1 and CDR2 sequences are SEHNR and FQNEAQ (reference sequence). The CDR3 runs to 14 residues. V was clipped by 4 bases and J by 3 bases, with 13 bases between them. CDR3 sequence: CASSSGEIGYEQYF. The CDR3 DNA is TGTGCCAGCAGCTCCGGGGAAATCGGCTACGAGCAGTACTTC.

J is TRBJ1-5 and V is TRBV15; maybe TRBD1 (6 bases). CDR3 length equals 15 residues. In germline, CDR1 is LNHNV, CDR2 YYDKDF (reference sequence). V lost 0 bases and J 2 bases, leaving 8 bases between the germline ends. The CDR3 DNA sequence: TGTGCCACCAGCAGAGAGGACAGTCGCAATCAGCCCCAGCATTTT. Translation: CATSREDSRNQPQHF.

This sequence joins TRBV6-4 and TRBJ2-5; TRBD2 aligns across 10 bases. J gave up 2 bases and V 3 bases, and 3 bases lay outside the gene matches. In germline, CDR1 is MRHNA, CDR2 SNTAGT. This CDR3 contains 15 residues. As DNA, the CDR3 is TGTGCCAGCAGTGAAGTAGCGGGGGGTCAAGAGACCCAGTACTTC. Translated, it gives CASSEVAGGQETQYF.

The V and J genes are TRBV6-1 and TRBJ2-5, with D perhaps TRBD1 (6 bases). Trimming pared 6 bases from V and 5 bases from J, leaving 19 bases between. The CDR3 is made up of 15 amino acids. Per the germline V gene, CDR1 is MNHNS and CDR2 is SASEGT. CDR3 in DNA: TGTGCCAGCAGGTATTCCAGGGGCTTACAGGAGACCCAGTACTTC. It yields the protein CASRYSRGLQETQYF.

The V and J genes are TRBV9 and TRBJ2-1; D is unclear. Germline CDR1 reads SGDLS; CDR2 reads YYNGEE. Deletions cut 5 bases from V and 5 bases from J, with 11 bases between. The CDR3 contains 13 residues. Written as DNA, the CDR3 is TGTGCCAGCAGGGGGTCCGTCGACAATGAGCAGTTCTTC. Its translation: CASRGSVDNEQFF.

This chain links TRBV19 with TRBJ1-6; tentative D call: TRBD1 (5 bases). Germline loops: CDR1 LNHDA, CDR2 SQIVND (reference sequence). V was trimmed by 8 bases and J by 7 bases, leaving 21 bases between them. There are 16 residues in the CDR3. The CDR3: CASQPLRDSLNSPLHF. CDR3 nucleotide sequence: TGTGCCAGTCAACCCCTCCGCGACAGTCTCAATTCACCCCTCCACTTT.

The chain is built from TRBV19 and TRBJ1-1; D is undetermined. The CDR3 is made up of 15 amino acids. Trimming removed 1 base at V and 4 bases at J, with 13 bases between. The V gene's germline CDR1 is LNHDA and CDR2 SQIVND (reference sequence). CDR3 sequence: CASSIVEGSGTEAFF. The CDR3 DNA is TGTGCCAGTAGTATAGTGGAGGGCAGCGGCACTGAAGCTTTCTTT.

The chain carries TRBV11-2 and TRBJ1-1, with 7 bases matching TRBD1. J was trimmed by 11 bases and V by 7 bases; bases with no gene match: 7. The CDR3 contains 11 residues. Germline V gene lookup returns CDR1 SGHAT and CDR2 FQNNGV. CDR3 in amino acids: CASNPDRSAFF. Here the CDR3 DNA reads TGTGCCAGCAATCCGGACAGGTCCGCTTTCTTT.

This chain connects TRBV30 to TRBJ2-1; possible D gene TRBD1, 5 bases. This CDR3 comprises 11 residues. Trimming took 7 bases from V and 4 from J, leaving 8 bases between them. Looked up from germline, CDR1 is GTSNPN and CDR2 is SVGIG (reference sequence). CDR3 loop: CASTVYNEQFF. In DNA form, the CDR3 reads TGTGCCTCGACAGTATACAATGAGCAGTTCTTC.

The V call is TRBV9, the J call TRBJ2-1; D tentatively fits TRBD1 or TRBD2 (5 bases each). V lost 4 bases and J lost 6, with 20 bases in between. This CDR3 spans 16 amino acids. Germline V gene data show CDR1 as SGDLS and CDR2 as YYNGEE. In nucleotides, the CDR3 is TGTGCCAGCAGCCTGTCCGGGGCCCTAGTCGGCAATGAGCAGTTCTTC. It translates to CASSLSGALVGNEQFF.

The chain combines TRBV11-2 with TRBJ1-2, with D hard to call. Looked up from germline, CDR1 is SGHAT and CDR2 is FQNNGV. CDR3 size: 13 residues. V lost 6 bases and J 2 bases, leaving 10 bases between the germline ends. The CDR3 DNA sequence: TGTGCCAGCAGTCAGGAGCCCAACTATGGCTACACCTTC. Amino acids: CASSQEPNYGYTF.

This sequence joins TRBV6-1 and TRBJ2-1; tentatively, D is TRBD1 (7 bases). CDR3 length: 15 residues. Germline V gene sequence: CDR1 MNHNS, CDR2 SASEGT. The V and J ends lost 2 bases and 6 bases respectively, with 14 bases between them. The CDR3 loop reads CASSEPQGGFNEQFF. In nucleotides, the CDR3 is TGTGCCAGCAGTGAACCCCAGGGGGGCTTCAATGAGCAGTTCTTC.

The chain is built from TRBV4-1 and TRBJ2-1; D uncertain. This CDR3 is 15 amino acids long. Germline V CDR1 and CDR2: MGHRA, YSYEKL. V was pared by 0 bases and J by 7 bases, with 13 bases between. CDR3 amino acids: CASSQDPISWNEQFF. In DNA, the CDR3 is TGCGCCAGCAGCCAAGATCCGATTAGTTGGAATGAGCAGTTCTTC.

Only a few counts were recorded for this clone. This rearrangement joins TRBV11-2 to TRBJ1-2, with 7 bases that match TRBD1. This CDR3 is built from 13 residues. J gave up 4 bases and V 5 bases, and 4 bases lay outside the gene matches. Germline V lookup: CDR1 SGHAT, CDR2 FQNNGV. In DNA, the CDR3 is TGTGCCAGCAGCCTAGGACAGGTCTATGGCTACACCTTC. It encodes CASSLGQVYGYTF.

The chain carries TRBV4-2 and TRBJ2-6; D possibly matches TRBD1 or TRBD2 (5 bases each). This CDR3 region has 18 residues. The germline gives CDR1 LGHNA, CDR2 YNFKEQ. Trimming stripped 1 base from V and 0 bases from J, with 13 bases between. CDR3 loop: CASSQGGASISGANVLTF. DNA for the CDR3: TGTGCCAGCAGCCAAGGAGGGGCTTCGATCTCTGGGGCCAACGTCCTGACTTTC.

The chain has TRBV2 and TRBJ2-5; either TRBD1 or TRBD2 may supply D (7 bases each). Germline lookup yields CDR1 SNHLY and CDR2 FYNNEI. With 6 bases removed from V and 5 bases from J, the gap between germline ends came to 16 bases. The CDR3 consists of 14 residues. The CDR3: CASRREGARETQYF. The DNA for the CDR3 is TGTGCCAGCAGGAGGGAGGGGGCGAGGGAGACCCAGTACTTC.

The gene calls are TRBV27 and TRBJ2-7; 9 bases agree with TRBD1. Germline loops: CDR1 MNHEY, CDR2 SMNVEV (reference sequence). CDR3 length equals 15 residues. J lost 1 base, V lost 6 bases, and 7 bases had no gene match. CDR3 sequence (DNA): TGTGCCAGCAGCCCGACAGGGGGTAGGTCCTACGAGCAGTACTTC. It yields the protein CASSPTGGRSYEQYF.

This clone was counted a few times. The chain recombines TRBV30 with TRBJ2-7; TRBD2 might be the D (6 bases). V lost 5 bases and J lost 7, with 12 bases in between. This CDR3 region has 11 residues. The germline V gene encodes CDR1 GTSNPN and CDR2 SVGIG (reference sequence). The CDR3 coding sequence is TGTGCCTGGGGTGGAGGGATAGAGCAGTACTTC. Translating it yields CAWGGGIEQYF.

The chain carries TRBV30 and TRBJ1-5; D may be TRBD1 (5 bases). Germline values: CDR1 GTSNPN, CDR2 SVGIG (reference sequence). The CDR3 contains 15 residues. V lost 3 bases to trimming and J lost 4 bases, with 16 bases between them. CDR3 sequence: CAWSHTDRMNQPQHF. Here the CDR3 DNA reads TGTGCCTGGAGCCACACCGACAGAATGAATCAGCCCCAGCATTTT.

The chain recombines TRBV9 with TRBJ1-1; 10 nucleotides align to TRBD1. The CDR3 consists of 14 residues. Trimming cost V 4 bases and J 6 bases; bases outside gene matches: 6. The germline gives CDR1 SGDLS, CDR2 YYNGEE. CDR3 sequence reads: CASSSGGTGAEAFF. In DNA form, the CDR3 reads TGTGCCAGCAGCTCCGGGGGGACAGGGGCTGAAGCTTTCTTT.

This rearrangement joins TRBV9 to TRBJ2-5, with D possibly called TRBD1 or TRBD2 (5 bases each). V was trimmed by 0 bases and J by 2 bases, leaving 11 bases between them. Germline CDR1 SGDLS, CDR2 YYNGEE. The CDR3 contains 15 residues. The DNA of the CDR3 is TGTGCCAGCAGCGTAGCAGGGACGGGGCAAGAGACCCAGTACTTC. Residues: CASSVAGTGQETQYF. Full variable domain (remainder filled in from reference TRBV9 and TRBJ2-5): DSGVTQTPKHLITATGQRVTLRCSPRSGDLSVYWYQQSLDQGLQFLIQYYNGEERAKGNILERFSAQQFPDLHSELNLSSLELGDSALYFCASSVAGTGQETQYFGPGTRLLVL.

The chain recombines TRBV4-1 with TRBJ2-7; D is uncertain. This CDR3 region has 13 residues. Between the trimmed V and J ends, which lost 1 base and 3 bases, there was a span of 7 bases. Germline loops: CDR1 MGHRA, CDR2 YSYEKL. CDR3 sequence: CASSQGLGYEQYF. In DNA form, the CDR3 reads TGCGCCAGCAGCCAAGGCTTGGGCTACGAGCAGTACTTC.

DNA of the CDR3: TGTGCCAGCAGCATCCGGGACAGGAATTTTATCACCTTC. This codes for CASSIRDRNFITF. J is TRBJ1-2 and V is TRBV9, with 8 bases lining up with TRBD1. The germline V gene has CDR1 SGDLS and CDR2 YYNGEE. The V and J ends lost 4 bases and 13 bases, in that order; junction bases with no gene match: 12. The CDR3 has 13 residues.

The V and J genes are TRBV27 and TRBJ1-5; no reliable D call. V dropped 3 bases and J dropped 0 bases, with 9 bases sitting between them. The germline V gene has CDR1 MNHEY and CDR2 SMNVEV (reference sequence). There are 15 residues in the CDR3. The DNA of the CDR3 is TGTGCCAGCAGTTTGTCCGCTTATAGCAATCAGCCCCAGCATTTT. Translation gives CASSLSAYSNQPQHF.

The chain joins TRBV6-5 to TRBJ2-2; tentatively, D is TRBD2 (6 bases). The V end was cut by 2 bases, the J end by 6 bases, with 7 bases between. Germline CDR1 is MNHEY and CDR2 is SVGAGI. The CDR3 extends over 13 amino acids. The CDR3 nucleotides read TGTGCCAGCAGTTACGGGGACTCCGGGGAGCTGTTTTTT. Protein product: CASSYGDSGELFF.

The chain employs TRBV11-3 and TRBJ2-2; 15 bases are a match to TRBD2. Germline CDR1 reads SGHNT; CDR2 reads YENEEA. The length of the CDR3 is 17 residues. Trimming took 5 bases from V and 6 from J; bases not matched to a gene: 7. The CDR3 DNA reads as TGTGCCAGCAGCCCGGGACTAGCGGGGGGCCCTCCCGGGGAGCTGTTTTTT. This sequence encodes CASSPGLAGGPPGELFF.

The chain joins TRBV7-8 to TRBJ2-7, with 9 nucleotides matching TRBD1. V lost 5 bases to trimming and J lost 4 bases; unmatched junction nucleotides: 15. This CDR3 is built from 17 residues. Germline V CDR1 and CDR2: SGHVS, FQNEAQ. The chain's CDR3 is CASSRPTGGEVGYEQYF. The CDR3 coding sequence is TGTGCCAGCAGCCGTCCAACAGGGGGCGAGGTAGGGTACGAGCAGTACTTC.

V usage is TRBV6-5 and J usage is TRBJ2-7, with TRBD1 matching 11 bases. CDR1 and CDR2 (germline): MNHEY, SVGAGI. CDR3 size: 15 residues. V lost 6 bases and J lost 3; bases outside the gene matches: 7. The CDR3 spells CASSDQGTGGYEQYF. The DNA of the CDR3 is TGTGCCAGCAGCGACCAGGGGACAGGGGGCTACGAGCAGTACTTC.